This is a list of T cell receptor beta chains from one sample in a study of regulatory T cells in long-lasting Graves disease. TCRdb used MiXCR to reprocess the multiplex PCR reads, holding one entry per CDR3 protein. This sample carries 400,000 to 500,000 distinct CDR3 sequences, 11% to 15% of them seen once, and the ten largest clones take around a sixth. In addition, the sample was reused for a study of T cells in Graves' hyperthyroidism and ophthalmopathy.

This material consisted of peripheral blood mononuclear cells (PBMCs), taken at new diagnosis, from a patient treated with antithyroid drugs. These TCRs come from a woman aged 45 to 65 with Graves disease. The CDR3 runs from the conserved cysteine through the conserved F or W. A D gene is named only where the DNA matches it firmly. A row's size may be missing; if present it is once, few, many or a size class.

TRBV5-1,-,TRBJ2-1,-,TGCGCCAGCAGCTTGGCTGGGGCGTGGGATGACCAGTTCTTC,CASSLAGAWDDQFF
TRBV27,-,TRBJ2-2,-,TGTGCCAGCAGTTTAAATAGCACGAACACCGGGGAGCTGTTTTTT,CASSLNSTNTGELFF
TRBV6-2/TRBV6-3,many,TRBJ2-1,-,TGTGCCAGCAGTTACTCTCCGGGACCGACATCGTACTACAATGAGCAGTTCTTC,CASSYSPGPTSYYNEQFF
TRBV3-1,many,TRBJ2-5,-,TGTGCCAGCAGCCCCAGACACCAAGAGACCCAGTACTTC,CASSPRHQETQYF
TRBV7-9,few,TRBJ2-7,-,TGTGCCAGCAGCAATACAGGGTTGAGCTACGAGCAGTACTTC,CASSNTGLSYEQYF
TRBV28,-,TRBJ1-4,TRBD1,TGTGCCAGCGCCGGGACAGACAATGAAAAACTGTTTTTT,CASAGTDNEKLFF
TRBV6-1,many,TRBJ1-1,-,TGTGCCAGCTACACCCACGGGGGCACTGAAGCTTTCTTT,CASYTHGGTEAFF
TRBV29-1,many,TRBJ2-7,TRBD1,TGCAGCGTTGGGGACAGGGGCTACGAGCAGTACTTC,CSVGDRGYEQYF
TRBV5-1,many,TRBJ2-1,TRBD1,TGCGCCAGCAGCATAGCGGGACAGGGGTACAATGAGCAGTTCTTC,CASSIAGQGYNEQFF
TRBV5-1,many,TRBJ2-1,TRBD1,TGCGCCAGCGGACCCTGGACAGGCTCCTACAATGAGCAGTTCTTC,CASGPWTGSYNEQFF
TRBV28,many,TRBJ2-1,TRBD2,TGTGCCAGCAGTTTTGCTAGCGGGAGTTCACCCTACAATGAGCAGTTCTTC,CASSFASGSSPYNEQFF
TRBV6-2/TRBV6-3,many,TRBJ1-1,-,TGTGCCAGCAGTGACCGAGGGCGGGGCAGGCAAAACACTGAAGCTTTCTTT,CASSDRGRGRQNTEAFF
TRBV6-9,many,TRBJ2-7,-,TGTGCCAGCAGTTACGGTGCACATCCCTACGAGCAGTACTTC,CASSYGAHPYEQYF
TRBV5-1,-,TRBJ2-7,-,TGCGCCAGCAGCTTGGCCGGACAGCCACCCTACGAGCAGTACTTC,CASSLAGQPPYEQYF
TRBV28,many,TRBJ1-2,TRBD1,TGTGCCAGCAGTCCCCAGACAGGGTGGAACTATGGCTACACCTTC,CASSPQTGWNYGYTF
TRBV6-2/TRBV6-3,-,TRBJ1-2,TRBD1,TGTGCCAGCAGTTACTCGGGACAGGGGGGCTACTATGGCTACACCTTC,CASSYSGQGGYYGYTF
TRBV10-1,many,TRBJ2-2,-,TGCGCCAGCAGTGAACGGGAGACCGGGGAGCTGTTTTTT,CASSERETGELFF
TRBV4-1,-,TRBJ1-5,TRBD1,TGCGCCAGCAGCCAAGAGGGACAGGTTTATCAGCCCCAGCATTTT,CASSQEGQVYQPQHF
TRBV2,-,TRBJ1-2,TRBD1,TGTGCCAGCAGTCCGGGACAGGAGTCTTATGGCTACACCTTC,CASSPGQESYGYTF
TRBV28,-,TRBJ1-2,TRBD1,TGTGCCAGCAGTTTGTCGCGACAGGGGCCCCTTGGCTACACCTTC,CASSLSRQGPLGYTF
TRBV9,few,TRBJ2-2,-,TGTGCCAGCAGCGTAGCTACTTCCACCGGGGAGCTGCTTTTT,CASSVATSTGELLF
TRBV28,many,TRBJ2-7,-,TGTGCCAGCAGTTTAGGGAGCCAGCAGTACTTC,CASSLGSQQYF
TRBV9,few,TRBJ1-3,TRBD1,TGTGCCAGCAGCGTAGGCGACAGGGGGAGAAACACCATATATTTT,CASSVGDRGRNTIYF
TRBV5-1,-,TRBJ2-3,-,TGCGCCAGCAGCTTTGTAGCAACAGATACGCAGTATTTT,CASSFVATDTQYF
TRBV2,many,TRBJ2-1,TRBD2,TGTGCCAGCTCCGCGGGAGGCGGAGCTGAGCAGTTCTTC,CASSAGGGAEQFF
TRBV7-2,many,TRBJ1-5,TRBD1,TGTGCCAGCAGCTTAACGCAGGGGGCAAATCAGCCCCAGCATTTT,CASSLTQGANQPQHF
TRBV6-2/TRBV6-3,-,TRBJ2-1,-,TGTGCCAGCAGCTCAGACGGGACCCTCCTGGGTGAGCAGTTCTTC,CASSSDGTLLGEQFF
TRBV13,many,TRBJ1-3,-,TGTGCCAGCAGCTTAAACTACTACGGAAACACCATATATTTT,CASSLNYYGNTIYF
TRBV25-1,many,TRBJ2-1,-,TGTGCCAGCAGTGAAACCACAGGGCTACAAACCTACAATGAGCAGTTCTTC,CASSETTGLQTYNEQFF
TRBV29-1,few,TRBJ2-5,-,TGCAGCGTTGGGAAGGGGTCTCAAGAGACCCAGTACTTC,CSVGKGSQETQYF
TRBV12-3/TRBV12-4,-,TRBJ2-1,-,TGTGCCAGCAGTTTATTGACAGTCTACAATGAGCAGTTCTTC,CASSLLTVYNEQFF
TRBV27,many,TRBJ1-4,TRBD1,TGTGCCAGCAGTTTACGAACAGGGGTCCGATACGAAAAACTGTTTTTT,CASSLRTGVRYEKLFF
TRBV4-1,-,TRBJ2-2,-,TGCGCCAGCAGCCAACTAGACATCCTAACCGGGGAGCTGTTTTTT,CASSQLDILTGELFF
TRBV7-9,-,TRBJ2-1,-,TGTGCCAGCAGCTCCCCAATTAGACTCTCGAGCTCCTACAATGAGCAGTTCTTC,CASSSPIRLSSSYNEQFF
TRBV7-8,few,TRBJ1-3,-,TGTGCCAGCAGCTTAGTGACAGGCTCTGGAAACACCATATATTTT,CASSLVTGSGNTIYF
TRBV7-8,many,TRBJ2-7,-,TGTGCCAGCAGCCCAGGTGGCGTGGTCTACGAGCAGTACTTC,CASSPGGVVYEQYF
TRBV20-1,many,TRBJ2-5,-,TGCAGTGCTAAATACGAGACCCAGTACTTC,CSAKYETQYF
TRBV7-9,many,TRBJ2-3,-,TGTGCCAGCAGCTTACTAGCGCCTCCCACAGATACGCAGTATTTT,CASSLLAPPTDTQYF